Below, 3 T cell receptor beta chains from the same sample are listed, as sequenced in a study of human T cells and chemical hapten exposure. Time point reported: pre-sensitization, week 0. The treatment: therapeutic diphenylcyclopropenone sensitization with weekly scalp DPC. In TCRdb, the RACE reads were re-called with MiXCR into one record per CDR3 protein. The sample consists of under 70,000 distinct CDR3 sequences, 11% of them appearing once. Sequenced material: whole blood, taken in connection with sensitization to the hapten diphenylcyclopropenone (DPC). These receptors all stem from a woman aged 40 to 50 with alopecia areata. Some clones in this sample may be carry-over from other donors' samples.

This clonotype was recorded many times. CDR3 in DNA: TGTGCCAGCAGTGAAAGGGGAGCATCTGATCAGCCCCAGCATTTT. This translates into CASSERGASDQPQHF. The chain carries TRBV2 and TRBJ1-5, with a tentative D call TRBD1 (5 bases). V lost 2 bases and J lost 5, with 13 bases in between. This CDR3 has 15 residues. CDR1 is SNHLY, CDR2 FYNNEI, per germline. The variable domain in full, with the rest retrieved from reference TRBV2 and TRBJ1-5, is EPEVTQTPSHQVTQMGQEVILRCVPISNHLYFYWYRQILGQKVEFLVSFYNNEISEKSEIFDDQFSVERPDGSNFTLKIRSTKLEDSAMYFCASSERGASDQPQHFGDGTRLSIL.

This clonotype has a handful of counts. The chain joins TRBV9 to TRBJ2-7; TRBD1 matches 7 bases. This CDR3 is 13 amino acids long. Trimming cost V 0 bases and J 4 bases; bases outside gene matches: 1. In germline, CDR1 is SGDLS, CDR2 YYNGEE. CDR3 nucleotides: TGTGCCAGCAGCGTAGCACAGGGGTACGAGCAGTACTTC. Protein: CASSVAQGYEQYF.

This clonotype was found a few times. The chain carries TRBV6-7 and TRBJ2-1, with 11 bases lining up with TRBD2. TRBV6-7 is an ORF, with its function uncertain. The CDR3 totals 15 residues. V shed 5 bases and J 7 bases; nucleotides not matched to a gene: 7. CDR3 sequence reads: CASSKLAGEKNEQFF. The DNA for the CDR3 is TGTGCCAGCAGTAAACTAGCGGGGGAAAAAAATGAGCAGTTCTTC.